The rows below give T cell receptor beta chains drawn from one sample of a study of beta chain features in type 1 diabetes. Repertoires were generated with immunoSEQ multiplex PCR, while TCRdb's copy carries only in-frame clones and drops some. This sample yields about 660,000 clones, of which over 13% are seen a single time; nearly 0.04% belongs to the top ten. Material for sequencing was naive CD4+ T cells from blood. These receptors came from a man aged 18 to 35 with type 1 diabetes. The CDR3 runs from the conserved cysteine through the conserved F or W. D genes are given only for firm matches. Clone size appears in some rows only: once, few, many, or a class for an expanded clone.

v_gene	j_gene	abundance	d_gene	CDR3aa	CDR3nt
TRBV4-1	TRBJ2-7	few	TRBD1	CASSQRQGLTVYEQYF	TGCGCCAGCAGCCAGCGACAGGGCTTGACGGTTTACGAGCAGTACTTC
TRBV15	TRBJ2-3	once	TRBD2	CATRGGFVSTDTQYF	TGTGCCACCCGGGGGGGTTTCGTCAGCACAGATACGCAGTATTTT
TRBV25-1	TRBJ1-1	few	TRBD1	CASSSIRDRVSEAFF	TGTGCCAGCAGTTCAATCCGGGACAGGGTTTCTGAAGCTTTCTTT
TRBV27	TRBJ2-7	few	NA	CASSKRQDHSYEQYF	TGTGCCAGCAGTAAGAGACAGGACCACTCCTACGAGCAGTACTTC
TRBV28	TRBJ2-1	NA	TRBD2	CASFGGGAEVDEQFF	TGTGCCAGTTTCGGGGGGGGCGCTGAGGTTGATGAGCAGTTCTTC
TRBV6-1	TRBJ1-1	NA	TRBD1	CASSGRSDRSEAFF	TGTGCCAGCAGTGGGCGATCGGACAGGTCTGAAGCTTTCTTT
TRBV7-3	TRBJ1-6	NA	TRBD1	CASSSTGTAGTPLHF	TGTGCCAGCAGCTCTACCGGGACAGCTGGCACACCCCTCCACTTT
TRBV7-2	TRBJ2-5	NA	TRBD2	CASSLGLAGGQETQYF	TGTGCCAGCAGCTTAGGTCTAGCGGGGGGACAAGAGACCCAGTACTTC
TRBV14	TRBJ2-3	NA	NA	CASSELGSTDTQYF	TGTGCCAGCAGCGAACTAGGGAGCACAGATACGCAGTATTTT
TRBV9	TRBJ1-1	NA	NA	CASSVRLRGDTEAFF	TGTGCCAGCAGCGTAAGATTAAGGGGTGACACTGAAGCTTTCTTT
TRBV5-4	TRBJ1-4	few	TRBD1	CASSLGTGGEKLFF	TGTGCCAGCAGCTTGGGGACAGGGGGTGAAAAACTGTTTTTT
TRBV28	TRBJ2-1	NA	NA	CASSWPGLNEQFF	TGTGCCAGCAGTTGGCCAGGACTAAATGAGCAGTTCTTC
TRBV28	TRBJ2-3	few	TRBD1	CASSTTRGNTQYF	TGTGCCAGCAGCACAACCAGGGGGAATACGCAGTATTTT
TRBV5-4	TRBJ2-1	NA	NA	CASSLETGVSNEQFF	TGTGCCAGCAGCTTGGAAACGGGGGTATCCAATGAGCAGTTCTTC
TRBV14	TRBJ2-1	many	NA	CASSPLNNEQFF	TGTGCCAGCAGCCCGCTGAACAATGAGCAGTTCTTC
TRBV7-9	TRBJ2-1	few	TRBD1	CASSPTGGKLGEQFF	TGTGCCAGCAGCCCGACAGGGGGCAAGTTGGGTGAGCAGTTCTTC
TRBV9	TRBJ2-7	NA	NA	CASSVEWGSYEQYF	TGTGCCAGCAGCGTAGAGTGGGGGTCGTACGAGCAGTACTTC
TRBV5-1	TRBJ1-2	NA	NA	CASSLATSGSYGYTF	TGCGCCAGCAGCTTGGCAACGTCTGGGTCTTATGGCTACACCTTC
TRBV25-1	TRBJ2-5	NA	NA	CASSPGGRRGETQYF	TGTGCCAGCAGCCCCGGTGGGCGTCGGGGAGAGACCCAGTACTTC
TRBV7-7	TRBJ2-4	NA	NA	CASSLGSWGYEQSLAKNIQYF	TGTGCTAGCAGCTTAGGAAGTTGGGGTTACGAACAGTCGCTAGCCAAAAACATTCAGTACTTC
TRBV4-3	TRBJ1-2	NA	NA	CASSQGPVGASGYTF	TGCGCCAGCAGCCAAGGCCCCGTGGGGGCGAGTGGCTACACCTTC
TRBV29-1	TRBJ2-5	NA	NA	CSVVSGQETQYF	TGCAGCGTCGTTTCGGGCCAAGAGACCCAGTACTTC
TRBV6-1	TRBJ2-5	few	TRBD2	CASSETSGRWGETQYF	TGTGCCAGCAGTGAGACTAGCGGGAGATGGGGAGAGACCCAGTACTTC
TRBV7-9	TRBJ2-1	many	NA	CASSPTSYNEQFF	TGTGCCAGCAGCCCGACTAGCTACAATGAGCAGTTCTTC
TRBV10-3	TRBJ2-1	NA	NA	CAISGNNEQFF	TGTGCCATCAGTGGTAACAATGAGCAGTTCTTC
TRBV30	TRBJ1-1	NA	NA	CAWGSWVNTEAFF	TGTGCCTGGGGCTCATGGGTGAACACTGAAGCTTTCTTT
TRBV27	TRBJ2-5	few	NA	CASRRGHLGETQYF	TGTGCCAGCCGGAGGGGACATTTGGGAGAGACCCAGTACTTC
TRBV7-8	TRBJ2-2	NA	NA	CASSLYFNTGELFF	TGTGCCAGCAGCTTGTACTTTAACACCGGGGAGCTGTTTTTT
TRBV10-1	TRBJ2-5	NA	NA	CASSPGVGSTQYF	TGCGCCAGCAGTCCAGGTGTGGGATCAACCCAGTACTTC
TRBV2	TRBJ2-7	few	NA	CASSDPGRAYEQYF	TGTGCCAGCAGCGATCCCGGCCGGGCCTACGAGCAGTACTTC
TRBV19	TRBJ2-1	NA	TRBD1	CASSRVHRPGQATYNEQFF	TGTGCCAGTAGTAGGGTCCATCGTCCGGGACAGGCCACCTACAATGAGCAGTTCTTC
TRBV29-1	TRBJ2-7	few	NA	CSVEDQGYEQYF	TGCAGCGTTGAGGATCAAGGCTACGAGCAGTACTTC
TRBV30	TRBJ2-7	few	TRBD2	CAWSRSGGPYEQYF	TGTGCCTGGTCGCGTAGCGGGGGGCCCTACGAGCAGTACTTC
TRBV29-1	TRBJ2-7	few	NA	CSVNIGAYEQYF	TGCAGCGTTAACATCGGAGCCTACGAGCAGTACTTC
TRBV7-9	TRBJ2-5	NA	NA	CASSLAPKGETQYF	TGTGCCAGCAGCTTAGCGCCGAAGGGGGAGACCCAGTACTTC
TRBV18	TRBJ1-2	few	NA	CASSPRSDDGYTF	TGTGCCAGCTCACCAAGGTCGGACGATGGCTACACCTTC
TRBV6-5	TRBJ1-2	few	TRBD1	CASRRTGGEGYTF	TGTGCCAGCAGGCGGACAGGGGGAGAGGGCTACACCTTC
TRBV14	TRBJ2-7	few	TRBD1	CASSHTSGTGLNEQYF	TGTGCCAGCAGCCACACCTCCGGGACAGGTTTAAACGAGCAGTACTTC
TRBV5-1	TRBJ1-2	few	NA	CASSLARSDSYGYTF	TGCGCCAGCAGCTTGGCCCGTTCGGACAGCTATGGCTACACCTTC
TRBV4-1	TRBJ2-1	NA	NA	CASSLTLGRDYNEQFF	TGCGCCAGCAGCCTAACACTAGGAAGGGACTACAATGAGCAGTTCTTC
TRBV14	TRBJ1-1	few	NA	CASSERGMKHQEAFF	TGTGCCAGCAGCGAAAGGGGGATGAAACATCAAGAAGCTTTCTTT
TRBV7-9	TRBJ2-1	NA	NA	CASSTSGYPYNEQFF	TGTGCCAGCAGCACGAGCGGATACCCCTACAATGAGCAGTTCTTC
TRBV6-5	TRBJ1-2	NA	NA	CASSYSAPPFVYGYTF	TGTGCCAGCAGTTACTCCGCCCCTCCTTTCGTCTATGGCTACACCTTC
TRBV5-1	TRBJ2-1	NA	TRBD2	CASSLTLAGFPNEQFF	TGCGCCAGCAGCTTGACACTAGCGGGATTCCCCAATGAGCAGTTCTTC
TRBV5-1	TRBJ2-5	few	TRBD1	CASSRTKFSDREETQYF	TGCGCCAGCAGCCGAACTAAGTTCTCGGACAGGGAGGAGACCCAGTACTTC
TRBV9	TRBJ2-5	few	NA	CASSRRHQETQYF	TGTGCCAGCAGCCGGAGGCATCAAGAGACCCAGTACTTC
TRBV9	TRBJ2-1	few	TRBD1	CASSLMDRGRNEQFF	TGTGCCAGCAGTTTAATGGACAGGGGGCGGAATGAGCAGTTCTTC
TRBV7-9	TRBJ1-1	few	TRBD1	CASSLTGVGTEAFF	TGTGCCAGCAGCCTTACAGGGGTGGGAACTGAAGCTTTCTTT